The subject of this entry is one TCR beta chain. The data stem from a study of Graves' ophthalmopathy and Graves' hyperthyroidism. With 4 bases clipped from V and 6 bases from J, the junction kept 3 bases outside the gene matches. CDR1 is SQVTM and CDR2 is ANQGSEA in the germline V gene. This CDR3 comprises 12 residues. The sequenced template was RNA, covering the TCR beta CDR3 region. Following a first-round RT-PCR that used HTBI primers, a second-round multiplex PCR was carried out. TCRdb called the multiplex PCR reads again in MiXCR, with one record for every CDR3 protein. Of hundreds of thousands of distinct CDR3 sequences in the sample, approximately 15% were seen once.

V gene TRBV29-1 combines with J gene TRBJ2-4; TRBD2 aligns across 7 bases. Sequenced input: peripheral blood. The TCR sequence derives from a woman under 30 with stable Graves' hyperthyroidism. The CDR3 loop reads CSVGLARNIQYF. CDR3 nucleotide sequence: TGCAGCGTTGGACTAGCTAGAAACATTCAGTACTTC.